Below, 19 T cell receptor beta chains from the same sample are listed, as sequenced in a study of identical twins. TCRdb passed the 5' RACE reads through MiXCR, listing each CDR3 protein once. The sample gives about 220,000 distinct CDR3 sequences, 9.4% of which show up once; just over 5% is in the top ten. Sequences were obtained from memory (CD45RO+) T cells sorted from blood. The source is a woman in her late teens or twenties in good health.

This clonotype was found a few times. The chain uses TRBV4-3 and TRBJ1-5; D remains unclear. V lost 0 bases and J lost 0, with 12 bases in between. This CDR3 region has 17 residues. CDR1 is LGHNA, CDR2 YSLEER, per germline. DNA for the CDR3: TGCGCCAGCAGCCAAGATCCACAGCTTAATAGCAATCAGCCCCAGCATTTT. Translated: CASSQDPQLNSNQPQHF.

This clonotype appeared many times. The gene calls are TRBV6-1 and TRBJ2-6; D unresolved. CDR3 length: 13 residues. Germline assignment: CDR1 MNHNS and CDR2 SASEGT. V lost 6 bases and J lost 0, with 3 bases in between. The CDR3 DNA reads TGTGCCAGCAGGGGCTCTGGGGCCAACGTCCTGACTTTC. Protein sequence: CASRGSGANVLTF.

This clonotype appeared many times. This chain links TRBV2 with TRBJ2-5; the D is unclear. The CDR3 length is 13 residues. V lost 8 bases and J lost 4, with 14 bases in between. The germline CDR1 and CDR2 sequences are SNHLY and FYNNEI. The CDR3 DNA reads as TGTGCCAGCCTTCAGAGTTCCGGAGAGACCCAGTACTTC. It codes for CASLQSSGETQYF.

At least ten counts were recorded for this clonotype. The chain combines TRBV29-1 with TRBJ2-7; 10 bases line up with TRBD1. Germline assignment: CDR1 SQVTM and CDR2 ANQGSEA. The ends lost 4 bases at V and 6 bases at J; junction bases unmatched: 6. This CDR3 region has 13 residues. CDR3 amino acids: CSVVGQGGREQYF. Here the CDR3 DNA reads TGCAGCGTTGTCGGACAGGGGGGTCGCGAGCAGTACTTC.

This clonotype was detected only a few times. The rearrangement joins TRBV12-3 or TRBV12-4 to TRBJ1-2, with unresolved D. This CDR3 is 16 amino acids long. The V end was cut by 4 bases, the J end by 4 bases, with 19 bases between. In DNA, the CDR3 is TGTGCCAGCAGTTCCCTATCTGCTAGACGGACCTATGGCTACACCTTC. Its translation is CASSSLSARRTYGYTF.

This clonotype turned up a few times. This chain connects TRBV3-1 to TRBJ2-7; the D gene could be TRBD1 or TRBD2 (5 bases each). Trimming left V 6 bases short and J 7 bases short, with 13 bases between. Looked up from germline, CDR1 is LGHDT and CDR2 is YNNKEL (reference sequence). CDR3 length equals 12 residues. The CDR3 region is CASSRRGEEQYF. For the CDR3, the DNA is TGTGCCAGCAGTCGAAGAGGGGAAGAGCAGTACTTC.

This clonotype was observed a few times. CDR3: CASRKNSQETQYF. The CDR3 bases are TGTGCCAGCAGGAAGAACTCCCAAGAGACCCAGTACTTC. The rearrangement links TRBV2 to TRBJ2-5; no firm D call. CDR3 size: 13 residues. The germline CDR1 and CDR2 sequences are SNHLY and FYNNEI. Trimming took 6 bases from V and 1 from J, leaving 9 bases between them.

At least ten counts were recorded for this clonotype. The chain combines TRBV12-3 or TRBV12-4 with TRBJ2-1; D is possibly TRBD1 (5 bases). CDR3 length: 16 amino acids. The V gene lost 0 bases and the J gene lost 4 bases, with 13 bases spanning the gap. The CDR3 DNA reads TGTGCCAGCAGTTTAGCGCAGGGCGGATTATACAATGAGCAGTTCTTC. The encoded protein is CASSLAQGGLYNEQFF.

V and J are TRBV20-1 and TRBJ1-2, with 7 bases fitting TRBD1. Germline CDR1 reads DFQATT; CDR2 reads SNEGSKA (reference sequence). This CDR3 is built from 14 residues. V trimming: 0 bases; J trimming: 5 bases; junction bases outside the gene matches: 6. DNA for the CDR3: TGCAGTGCTAGAGAAACCCGGGACAGTTATGGCTACACCTTC. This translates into CSARETRDSYGYTF.

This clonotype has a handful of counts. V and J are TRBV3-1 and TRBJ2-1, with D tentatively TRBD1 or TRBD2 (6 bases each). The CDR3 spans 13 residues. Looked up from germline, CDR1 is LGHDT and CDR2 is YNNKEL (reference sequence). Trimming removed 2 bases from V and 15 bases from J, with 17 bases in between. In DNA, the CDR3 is TGTGCCAGCAGCCAAAGGGGGGCGGACCAAGTGTTCTTC. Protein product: CASSQRGADQVFF.

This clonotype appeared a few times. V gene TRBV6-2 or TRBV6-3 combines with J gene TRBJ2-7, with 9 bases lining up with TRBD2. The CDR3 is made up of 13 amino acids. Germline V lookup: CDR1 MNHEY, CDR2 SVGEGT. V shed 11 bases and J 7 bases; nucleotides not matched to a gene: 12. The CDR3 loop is CACRGSGSGEQYF. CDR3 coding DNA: TGTGCCTGCCGGGGTAGCGGGAGCGGAGAGCAGTACTTC.

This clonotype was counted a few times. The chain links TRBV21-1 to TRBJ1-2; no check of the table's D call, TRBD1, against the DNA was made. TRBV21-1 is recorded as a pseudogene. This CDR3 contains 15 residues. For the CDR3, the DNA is TGTGCCAGCAGCGAAAGCCGACAGGGGAACTATGGCTACACCTTC. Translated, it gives CASSESRQGNYGYTF.

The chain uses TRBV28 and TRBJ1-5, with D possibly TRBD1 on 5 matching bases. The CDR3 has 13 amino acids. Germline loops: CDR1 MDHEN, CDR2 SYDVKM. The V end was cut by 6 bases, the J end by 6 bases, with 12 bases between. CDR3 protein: CASSWGVVQPQHF. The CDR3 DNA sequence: TGTGCCAGCAGCTGGGGGGTGGTTCAGCCCCAGCATTTT.

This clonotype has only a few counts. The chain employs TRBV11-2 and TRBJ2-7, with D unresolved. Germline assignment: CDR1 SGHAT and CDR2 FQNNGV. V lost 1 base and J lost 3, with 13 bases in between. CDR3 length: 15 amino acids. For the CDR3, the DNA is TGTGCCAGCAGCTTAGGATACGGTGGGGACTACGAGCAGTACTTC. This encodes CASSLGYGGDYEQYF. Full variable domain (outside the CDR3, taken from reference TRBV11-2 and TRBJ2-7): EAGVAQSPRYKIIEKRQSVAFWCNPISGHATLYWYQQILGQGPKLLIQFQNNGVVDDSQLPKDRFSAERLKGVDSTLKIQPAKLEDSAVYLCASSLGYGGDYEQYFGPGTRLTVT.

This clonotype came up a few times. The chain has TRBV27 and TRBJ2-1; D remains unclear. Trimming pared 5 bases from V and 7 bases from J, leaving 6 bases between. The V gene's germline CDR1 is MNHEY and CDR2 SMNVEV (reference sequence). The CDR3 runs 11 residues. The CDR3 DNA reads TGTGCCAGCAGTGAAGGGAATGAGCAGTTCTTC. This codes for CASSEGNEQFF.

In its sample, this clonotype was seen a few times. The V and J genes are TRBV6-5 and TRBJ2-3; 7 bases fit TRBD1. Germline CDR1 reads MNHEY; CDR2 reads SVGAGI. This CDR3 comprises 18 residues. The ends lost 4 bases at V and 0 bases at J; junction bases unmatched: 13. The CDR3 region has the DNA TGTGCCAGCAGTTCGACCCTACAGGGGTACTTTAGCACAGATACGCAGTATTTT. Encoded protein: CASSSTLQGYFSTDTQYF.

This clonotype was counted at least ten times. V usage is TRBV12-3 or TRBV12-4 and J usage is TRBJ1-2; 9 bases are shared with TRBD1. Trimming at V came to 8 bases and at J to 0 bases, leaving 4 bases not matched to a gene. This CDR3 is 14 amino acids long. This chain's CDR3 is CASRTGDTNYGYTF. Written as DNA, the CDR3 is TGTGCCAGCCGGACAGGGGATACTAACTATGGCTACACCTTC.

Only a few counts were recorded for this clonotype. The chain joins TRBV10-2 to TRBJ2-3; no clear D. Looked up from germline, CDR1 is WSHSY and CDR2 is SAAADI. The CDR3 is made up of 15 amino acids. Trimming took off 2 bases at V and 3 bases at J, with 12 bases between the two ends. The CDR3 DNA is TGCGCCAGCAGTGAGGTTGCGGTCGGGACAGATACGCAGTATTTT. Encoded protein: CASSEVAVGTDTQYF.

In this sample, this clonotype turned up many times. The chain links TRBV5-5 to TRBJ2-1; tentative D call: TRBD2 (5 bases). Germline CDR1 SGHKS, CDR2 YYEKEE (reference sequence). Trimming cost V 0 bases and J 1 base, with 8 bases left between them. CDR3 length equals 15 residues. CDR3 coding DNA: TGTGCCAGCAGCTTGGACCCGGGGTCCTACAATGAGCAGTTCTTC. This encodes CASSLDPGSYNEQFF.